This T cell receptor (beta chain) was recorded in a study of beta chain features in type 1 diabetes. Findings and limits, study-wide: Shorter TCRB CDR3s, moderately but significantly so, marked every one of the four CD4+ subsets in Type 1 diabetes patients. Type 1 diabetes patients had fewer VDJ junction insertions and more deletions.

CD45RO/CCR7/CD25/CD127/CD95/CD27 staining was used to isolate CD4+ naive, central memory, regulatory and stem cell-like memory cells by sorting. Expressed TCRB transcripts were sequenced after all isolated RNA was converted to cDNA. The average read count of naive, central memory and regulatory T cell samples was about 3.3 million. Clones were read by immunoSEQ multiplex PCR, and TCRdb kept only the in-frame ones, dropping some. The data show hundreds of thousands of clones, about 14% seen once. A few counts support this clone. Its antigen is not known. At the DNA level, this CDR3 is encoded by other sequences in the same sample as well. The CDR3 is made up of 13 amino acids. The V and J ends lost 0 bases and 3 bases respectively, with 6 bases between them. The germline gives CDR1 SGHTA, CDR2 FQGNSA.

Sequencing input: naive CD4+ T cells from blood. The TCR was taken from a man between 18 and 29 years old with type 1 diabetes. The V gene is TRBV7-2, the J gene TRBJ2-7; no definite D call. The CDR3 protein is CASSLARDYEQYF. CDR3 nucleotide sequence: TGTGCCAGCAGCTTAGCCCGTGACTACGAGCAGTACTTC.